Sequencing of this T cell receptor (beta chain) was carried out in a study of response to subunit inactivated influenza vaccine. Study conclusions and caveats: Every seasonal influenza vaccination brings in few new T cells, the authors suggested.

CDR1 is SGHRS, CDR2 YFSETQ, per germline. The CDR3 is made up of 17 amino acids. V trimming: 7 bases; J trimming: 4 bases; junction bases outside the gene matches: 16. There are a few counts of this clonotype. What it recognizes is unknown. TCRdb passed the RT-PCR reads through MiXCR, listing each CDR3 protein once. Here the sample spans under 750,000 distinct CDR3 sequences, about 11% being singletons. The source of this sequence is a man between 50 and 59 years old who received an inactivated influenza vaccine. J is TRBJ2-3 and V is TRBV5-1, with 9 bases lining up with TRBD2. Material: PBMCs from blood, obtained on the day of vaccination. This CDR3 reads CASRREGRQVYADTQYF. CDR3 in DNA: TGCGCCAGCCGGCGGGAGGGTAGGCAAGTCTACGCAGATACGCAGTATTTT.